The 24 T cell receptor beta chains presented below share a single source sample, sequenced in a study of early T cells in non-severe SARS-CoV-2 infection. TCRdb reprocessed the 5' RACE reads via MiXCR and lists one record per CDR3 protein. This sample has approximately 69,000 distinct CDR3 sequences, with roughly 12% found just once. The input for sequencing was whole blood, taken at baseline. Receptors were obtained from an adult who was a healthcare worker with PCR-confirmed SARS-CoV-2 infection or an uninfected control (not recorded which).

The V and J genes are TRBV29-1 and TRBJ1-2; D not resolved. This CDR3 is 12 amino acids long. Deletions cut 6 bases from V and 7 bases from J, with 15 bases between. Germline-derived CDR1 and CDR2 are SQVTM and ANQGSEA. DNA of the CDR3: TGCAGCGTCGGCCGGGCAAGCGGTGGCTACACCTTC. Translated, it gives CSVGRASGGYTF.

J is TRBJ2-3 and V is TRBV29-1; 11 bases match TRBD2. Germline V CDR1 and CDR2: SQVTM, ANQGSEA. V lost 4 bases and J lost 4; bases outside the gene matches: 10. There are 16 residues in the CDR3. The CDR3 sequence is CSVGWLAGGGSDTQYF. In nucleotides, the CDR3 is TGCAGCGTTGGATGGCTAGCGGGGGGCGGCTCAGATACGCAGTATTTT.

V is TRBV29-1 and J is TRBJ2-3, with 7 positions matching TRBD2. V shed 4 bases, J shed 0 bases, and the junction held 7 bases outside the gene matches. CDR3 size: 15 residues. The germline V gene has CDR1 SQVTM and CDR2 ANQGSEA. The DNA for the CDR3 is TGCAGCGTTGTGGGAGGGGAGGCCAGCACAGATACGCAGTATTTT. Its translation: CSVVGGEASTDTQYF.

This clonotype has just a few counts. The chain links TRBV12-3 or TRBV12-4 to TRBJ2-1; D unresolved. The CDR3 spans 13 residues. V gave up 10 bases and J gave up 3 bases, with 13 bases separating them. This CDR3 is CATQSEYYNEQFF. CDR3 DNA: TGTGCCACCCAGTCAGAATACTACAATGAGCAGTTCTTC.

This clonotype was detected ten times or more. The genes are TRBV27 and TRBJ2-5, with 10 bases matching TRBD2. V lost 5 bases and J lost 4; bases outside the gene matches: 4. The CDR3 runs 14 residues. Germline V CDR1 and CDR2: MNHEY, SMNVEV (reference sequence). As DNA, the CDR3 is TGTGCCAGCAGTACGAGACTAGCGGGAGAGACCCAGTACTTC. Its translation: CASSTRLAGETQYF.

The J gene is TRBJ2-1, the V gene TRBV12-3 or TRBV12-4; 10 positions match TRBD1. Trimming removed 11 bases from V and 6 bases from J; junction bases left unmatched: 7. There are 13 residues in the CDR3. CDR3 region: CARQDRGSNEQFF. CDR3 bases: TGTGCCCGACAGGACAGGGGGTCCAATGAGCAGTTCTTC.

This clonotype has only a few counts. The chain has TRBV11-2 and TRBJ2-7; a weak D match, TRBD1 (6 bases). The length of the CDR3 is 15 residues. Germline V lookup: CDR1 SGHAT, CDR2 FQNNGV. With 6 bases removed from V and 4 bases from J, the gap between germline ends came to 19 bases. CDR3 bases: TGTGCCAGCAGTTACCTTCGAGGGGGAGCGTACGAGCAGTACTTC. Amino acids: CASSYLRGGAYEQYF.

This rearrangement joins TRBV2 to TRBJ2-3; weak D call: TRBD2 (5 bases). The V end lost 4 bases, the J end lost 4 bases, and 9 bases lay between the germline ends. Germline loops: CDR1 SNHLY, CDR2 FYNNEI. The CDR3 is 13 amino acids. This CDR3 reads CASSGARADTQYF. The CDR3 nucleotides are TGTGCCAGCAGTGGTGCGAGGGCAGATACGCAGTATTTT.

This clonotype was seen at least ten times. V usage is TRBV6-1 and J usage is TRBJ1-5; D is possibly TRBD1 (6 bases). Per germline, CDR1 MNHNS and CDR2 SASEGT. Trimming left V 9 bases short and J 2 bases short, with 20 bases between. This CDR3 region has 16 residues. The CDR3: CASGGRGPDGNQPQHF. Written as DNA, the CDR3 is TGTGCCAGTGGGGGGCGGGGGCCGGATGGCAATCAGCCCCAGCATTTT.

J is TRBJ1-3 and V is TRBV28, with a possible D match to TRBD1 (6 bases). V lost 6 bases, J lost 0 bases, and 15 bases lay in between. Germline assignment: CDR1 MDHEN and CDR2 SYDVKM. The CDR3 runs to 16 residues. Here the CDR3 DNA reads TGTGCCAGCAGCTCAGCGGGGGCCCGCTCTGGAAACACCATATATTTT. Protein: CASSSAGARSGNTIYF.

The chain employs TRBV7-2 and TRBJ1-2, with 8 bases fitting TRBD1. Germline V gene data show CDR1 as SGHTA and CDR2 as FQGNSA. The CDR3 consists of 14 residues. V dropped 5 bases and J dropped 6; count of bases not matched to a gene: 8. The CDR3 DNA reads as TGTGCCAGCAGCGATTTCGGACAGGGAAATGGCTACACCTTC. Amino acid sequence: CASSDFGQGNGYTF.

This clonotype was detected ten times or more. The chain recombines TRBV11-2 with TRBJ1-2; D uncertain. CDR1 is SGHAT, CDR2 FQNNGV, per germline. This CDR3 is built from 15 residues. Trimming shortened V by 5 bases and J by 2 bases, and 15 bases separated the two germline ends. The chain's CDR3 is CASSPTVVSNYGYTF. Here the CDR3 DNA reads TGTGCCAGCAGCCCAACAGTCGTCTCAAACTATGGCTACACCTTC.

This clonotype was seen more than once but under ten times. This chain joins TRBV4-1 and TRBJ2-3; D is unclear. This CDR3 has 14 residues. V was trimmed by 4 bases and J by 0 bases, leaving 8 bases between them. Per germline, CDR1 MGHRA and CDR2 YSYEKL. The CDR3 loop reads CASSPVQSTDTQYF. The CDR3 DNA reads TGCGCCAGCAGCCCGGTGCAAAGCACAGATACGCAGTATTTT.

The chain employs TRBV5-5 and TRBJ2-1; D call uncertain. The CDR3 extends over 13 amino acids. V was trimmed by 1 base and J by 7 bases, leaving 9 bases between them. Germline assignment: CDR1 SGHKS and CDR2 YYEKEE (reference sequence). In nucleotides, the CDR3 is TGTGCCAGCAGCTTGTTGGCCAGTAATGAGCAGTTCTTC. Protein product: CASSLLASNEQFF.

V and J are TRBV9 and TRBJ2-7, with D possibly called TRBD1 or TRBD2 (6 bases each). This CDR3 is built from 14 residues. Germline V lookup: CDR1 SGDLS, CDR2 YYNGEE. The ends were cut back, 4 bases at V and 2 bases at J, with 13 bases in the middle. CDR3 residues: CASSPFGGTYEQYF. CDR3 in DNA: TGTGCCAGCAGCCCTTTCGGGGGCACCTACGAGCAGTACTTC.

A few counts support this clonotype. V gene TRBV29-1 combines with J gene TRBJ2-3; D ambiguous. The CDR3 length is 13 residues. From germline, CDR1 is SQVTM and CDR2 ANQGSEA. V shed 3 bases and J shed 2 bases, with 9 bases lying between them. CDR3 sequence reads: CSVDSANTDTQYF. The CDR3 DNA follows: TGCAGCGTTGATTCCGCCAACACAGATACGCAGTATTTT.

This clonotype was seen many times. This chain joins TRBV4-3 and TRBJ2-1; D possibly uses TRBD1 or TRBD2 (5 bases each). From germline, CDR1 is LGHNA and CDR2 YSLEER. The length of the CDR3 is 14 residues. Trimming stripped 0 bases from V and 8 bases from J, with 11 bases between. The CDR3 region has the DNA TGCGCCAGCAGCCAAGATTTCGGGACCTATGAGCAGTTCTTC. Encoded protein: CASSQDFGTYEQFF.

This clonotype appeared many times. The gene calls are TRBV18 and TRBJ2-1; TRBD2 might be the D (5 bases). The length of the CDR3 is 13 residues. Germline V gene lookup returns CDR1 KGHSH and CDR2 LQKENI. The V end lost 3 bases, the J end lost 8 bases, and 11 bases lay between the germline ends. In nucleotides, the CDR3 is TGTGCCAGCTCACCCGCGGACTGGGATGAGCAGTTCTTC. Its protein is CASSPADWDEQFF.

The CDR3 here is CASSLDLGGYEQYF. CDR3 bases: TGTGCCAGCAGCTTAGACCTGGGGGGTTACGAGCAGTACTTC. The rearrangement links TRBV11-2 to TRBJ2-7, with D possibly being TRBD2 (6 bases). The length of the CDR3 is 14 residues. Germline CDR1 SGHAT, CDR2 FQNNGV. V gave up 0 bases and J gave up 4 bases, with 10 bases separating them.

This clonotype has a count of ten or more. CDR3 residues: CASSPQGSDQPQHF. CDR3 nucleotide sequence: TGTGCCAGCTCACCGCAGGGGTCGGATCAGCCCCAGCATTTT. The gene calls are TRBV18 and TRBJ1-5; the D gene is possibly TRBD1 (6 bases). Per germline, CDR1 KGHSH and CDR2 LQKENI. This CDR3 is 14 amino acids long. V gave up 3 bases and J gave up 5 bases, with 11 bases separating them.

This clonotype was counted at least ten times. The J gene is TRBJ1-6, the V gene TRBV6-2 or TRBV6-3, with 9 bases aligning to TRBD1. This CDR3 has 16 residues. Germline V gives CDR1 MNHEY, CDR2 SVGEGT. V gave up 6 bases and J gave up 7 bases; unmatched junction bases: 10. CDR3 amino acids: CASRPGTGKRNSPLHF. The CDR3 DNA reads as TGTGCCAGCAGGCCCGGGACAGGGAAACGCAATTCACCCCTCCACTTT.

This clonotype came up a few times. The chain combines TRBV7-9 with TRBJ1-2; no clear D. V lost 6 bases to trimming and J lost 8 bases, with 10 bases between them. The CDR3 is 11 residues long. From germline, CDR1 is SEHNR and CDR2 FQNEAQ (reference sequence). In DNA, the CDR3 is TGTGCCAGCAGTTTCAGAGGGGGCTACACCTTC. Protein: CASSFRGGYTF.

This clonotype showed up just a few times. This chain connects TRBV6-1 to TRBJ1-2; weak D call: TRBD1 (6 bases). Germline loops: CDR1 MNHNS, CDR2 SASEGT. Between the trimmed V and J ends, which lost 4 bases and 3 bases, there was a span of 18 bases. The CDR3 length is 16 residues. The chain's CDR3 is CASSGGTTKRDYGYTF. The CDR3 DNA reads TGTGCCAGCAGTGGGGGGACAACCAAGAGAGACTATGGCTACACCTTC.

The sample holds one count of this clonotype. The chain recombines TRBV7-9 with TRBJ1-4; TRBD1 might be the D (5 bases). Trimming took 5 bases from V and 5 from J, leaving 18 bases between them. The CDR3 is made up of 16 amino acids. Germline values: CDR1 SEHNR, CDR2 FQNEAQ (reference sequence). The CDR3 DNA follows: TGTGCCAGCAGCCCCCTTCCCGGGACGGTAAATGAAAAACTGTTTTTT. As protein: CASSPLPGTVNEKLFF.